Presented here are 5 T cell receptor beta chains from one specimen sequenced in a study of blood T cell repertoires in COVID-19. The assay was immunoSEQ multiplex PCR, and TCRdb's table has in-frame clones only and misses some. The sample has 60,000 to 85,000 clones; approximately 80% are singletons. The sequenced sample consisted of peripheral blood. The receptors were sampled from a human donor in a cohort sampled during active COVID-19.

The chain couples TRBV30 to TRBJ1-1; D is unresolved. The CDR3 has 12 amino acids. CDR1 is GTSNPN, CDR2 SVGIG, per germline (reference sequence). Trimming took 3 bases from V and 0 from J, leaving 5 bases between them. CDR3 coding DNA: TGTGCCTGGAGAAGCATGAACACTGAAGCTTTCTTT. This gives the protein CAWRSMNTEAFF.

CDR3 residues: CASRVGASTDTQYF. The CDR3 DNA sequence: TGTGCCAGCCGGGTGGGGGCCAGCACAGATACGCAGTATTTT. The V gene is TRBV7-9, the J gene TRBJ2-3; tentative D call: TRBD1 (6 bases). The CDR3 runs to 14 residues. V was shortened by 8 bases and J by 0 bases, with 12 bases between the two germline ends. CDR1 and CDR2 from the germline V gene are SEHNR and FQNEAQ (reference sequence). The complete variable domain, with remaining parts taken from reference TRBV7-9 and TRBJ2-3, reads DTGVSQNPRHKITKRGQNVTFRCDPISEHNRLYWYRQTLGQGPEFLTYFQNEAQLEKSRLLSDRFSAERPKGSFSTLEIQRTEQGDSAMYLCASRVGASTDTQYFGPGTRLTVL.

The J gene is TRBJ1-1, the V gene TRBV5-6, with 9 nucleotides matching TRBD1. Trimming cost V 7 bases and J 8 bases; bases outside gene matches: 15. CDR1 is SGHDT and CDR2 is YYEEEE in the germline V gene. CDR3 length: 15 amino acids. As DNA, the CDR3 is TGTGCCAGCCAGAAACCGGGACAGGGATTGCGCGAAGCTTTCTTT. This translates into CASQKPGQGLREAFF.

CDR3 amino acids: CASRYGQVYEQYV. The CDR3 nucleotides are TGTGCCAGCAGATATGGACAGGTCTACGAGCAGTACGTC. The chain carries TRBV12-3 or TRBV12-4 and TRBJ2-7, with 7 bases fitting TRBD1. This CDR3 has 13 residues. The junction had 5 bases not matched to a gene; V was cut back by 6 bases and J by 3 bases.

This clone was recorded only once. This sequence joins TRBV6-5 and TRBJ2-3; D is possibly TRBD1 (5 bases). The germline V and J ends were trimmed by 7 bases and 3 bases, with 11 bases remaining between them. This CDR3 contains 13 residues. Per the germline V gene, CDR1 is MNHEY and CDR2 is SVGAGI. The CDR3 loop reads CASKNQGTDTQYF. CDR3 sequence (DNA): TGTGCCAGCAAAAACCAGGGTACAGATACGCAGTATTTT.